This T cell receptor beta chain was observed in a study of T cells after yellow fever vaccination. Worth noting for this clonotype: Its antigen is currently unknown.

Whole-study results and caveats: Re-detected after boosting: most primary clones, 96% of CD4 and about 89% of CD8. It was the secondary response that reached its peak faster, day 5 versus 15, but it was weaker.

By 5'RACE template switching, TCR cDNA was produced, with a universal primer site and UMIs added in the process. TCRdb redid the calling of the 5' RACE reads with MiXCR, one entry per CDR3 protein. The table records over 300,000 distinct CDR3 sequences, roughly 4.3% of them present only once. Germline V gene lookup returns CDR1 SGHDN and CDR2 FVKESK. Unmatched junction bases numbered 10, after V lost 4 bases and J lost 2 bases. The CDR3 length is 16 residues. This material consisted of PBMCs, taken 5 days after the yellow fever booster vaccination. The clonotype comes from a man aged 18 to 35 who received the YFV17D yellow fever vaccine. This chain uses TRBV14 with TRBJ1-1, with TRBD1 identical over 7 bases. As DNA, the CDR3 is TGTGCCAGCAGCCCTGACTTCGGGACAGCCAACACTGAAGCTTTCTTT. The encoded protein is CASSPDFGTANTEAFF.